The 21 T cell receptor beta chains below come from one sample, sequenced in a study of blood T cell repertoires in COVID-19. TCRdb keeps only in-frame clones here, not all; method: immunoSEQ multiplex PCR. Counted here are approximately 300,000 clones, 90% occurring once; the ten biggest clones make up 6.5% to 8%. Sequencing used peripheral blood. Source of these receptors: a young woman with COVID-19, enrolled during active disease.

Concerning this clone: Compared with germline, one end of the junction differs, possibly owing to a read error. The V call is TRBV6-6, the J call TRBJ2-7; D gene uncertain. The V gene's germline CDR1 is MNHNY and CDR2 SVGAGI (reference sequence). The CDR3 is 13 residues long. CDR3 bases: TGTGCCAGCAGTTACGTATATTCCTCCGAGCAGTACTTC. Translated: CASSYVYSSEQYF.

This chain uses TRBV5-1 with TRBJ2-7, with 8 bases matching TRBD1. Germline lookup yields CDR1 SGHRS and CDR2 YFSETQ. The CDR3 covers 15 residues. Trimming removed 4 bases from V and 3 bases from J; junction bases left unmatched: 9. Here the CDR3 DNA reads TGCGCCAGCAGCGCCGGGACAGGTGGTGGCTACGAGCAGTACTTC. Amino acid sequence: CASSAGTGGGYEQYF.

The chain employs TRBV2 and TRBJ2-5; 7 bases line up with TRBD2. The germline CDR1 and CDR2 sequences are SNHLY and FYNNEI. The CDR3 extends over 14 amino acids. The trim removed 4 bases at V and 6 bases at J, leaving 8 bases unmatched. The CDR3 sequence: CASSGGLPEKTQYF. The CDR3 DNA sequence: TGTGCCAGCAGTGGGGGACTACCTGAGAAGACCCAGTACTTC.

V usage is TRBV5-6 and J usage is TRBJ1-1, with D tentatively TRBD1 (6 bases). V gave up 5 bases and J gave up 5 bases, with 13 bases separating them. The CDR3 spans 13 residues. CDR1 is SGHDT, CDR2 YYEEEE, per germline. In nucleotides, the CDR3 is TGTGCCAGCAGTTGGGGGCAGAAGACTGAAGCTTTCTTT. It translates to CASSWGQKTEAFF.

The genes are TRBV2 and TRBJ2-1, with D possibly being TRBD2 (6 bases). The CDR3 spans 16 residues. V dropped 7 bases and J dropped 2 bases, with 18 bases sitting between them. Germline assignment: CDR1 SNHLY and CDR2 FYNNEI. CDR3: CASTPYWDFAYNEQFF. The CDR3 nucleotides read TGTGCCAGCACCCCTTATTGGGACTTCGCCTACAATGAGCAGTTCTTC.

CDR3 coding DNA: TGTGCCAGCAGCCCGGGGGGGGACACCGAGACCCAGTACTTC. As protein: CASSPGGDTETQYF. The rearrangement joins TRBV6-5 to TRBJ2-5; 8 bases line up with TRBD2. The CDR3 is 14 amino acids. Germline assignment: CDR1 MNHEY and CDR2 SVGAGI. V shed 6 bases, J shed 5 bases, and the junction held 8 bases outside the gene matches.

This sequence joins TRBV11-3 and TRBJ2-1, with 10 bases lining up with TRBD2. V lost 5 bases and J lost 3; bases outside the gene matches: 7. The CDR3 spans 16 residues. In germline, CDR1 is SGHNT, CDR2 YENEEA. The CDR3 is CASSPRSGRDYNEQFF. Here the CDR3 DNA reads TGTGCCAGCAGCCCCAGAAGCGGGAGGGACTACAATGAGCAGTTCTTC.

The V gene is TRBV19, the J gene TRBJ2-3; 9 nucleotides match TRBD1. This CDR3 comprises 13 residues. V shed 8 bases, J shed 9 bases, and the junction held 9 bases outside the gene matches. Germline CDR1 reads LNHDA; CDR2 reads SQIVND (reference sequence). In DNA, the CDR3 is TGTGCCAGTGACCCGGGACAGGGAGTCACGCAGTATTTT. It yields the protein CASDPGQGVTQYF.

The CDR3 region has the DNA TGTGCCAGCCAAAGGACTAGCGGGAGAGAGCAGTACTTC. This encodes CASQRTSGREQYF. V gene TRBV6-5 combines with J gene TRBJ2-7; 13 bases line up with TRBD2. The CDR3 runs 13 residues. The germline V gene encodes CDR1 MNHEY and CDR2 SVGAGI. With 8 bases clipped from V and 7 bases from J, the junction kept 5 bases outside the gene matches.

This rearrangement joins TRBV2 to TRBJ1-4, with 9 bases that match TRBD1. V lost 4 bases and J lost 4; bases outside the gene matches: 1. This CDR3 contains 14 residues. From germline, CDR1 is SNHLY and CDR2 FYNNEI. CDR3 nucleotides: TGTGCCAGCAGTGCGGGACAGGGTAATGAAAAACTGTTTTTT. As protein: CASSAGQGNEKLFF.

The rearrangement links TRBV19 to TRBJ1-4; TRBD1 might be the D (6 bases). The germline V gene encodes CDR1 LNHDA and CDR2 SQIVND (reference sequence). Trimming removed 8 bases at V and 0 bases at J, with 7 bases between. The CDR3 is made up of 13 amino acids. Written as DNA, the CDR3 is TGTGCCAGTTCAGGGGCAACTAATGAAAAACTGTTTTTT. Its protein product is CASSGATNEKLFF.

This chain connects TRBV28 to TRBJ1-2, with TRBD1 as a possible D gene (6 bases). Trimming removed 7 bases at V and 6 bases at J, with 18 bases between. CDR3 length equals 14 residues. Germline CDR1 MDHEN, CDR2 SYDVKM. The CDR3 is CASTSLLQGDGYTF. CDR3 coding DNA: TGTGCCAGCACGAGTTTGTTACAGGGTGATGGCTACACCTTC.

This rearrangement joins TRBV5-6 to TRBJ1-6; no firm D call. Looked up from germline, CDR1 is SGHDT and CDR2 is YYEEEE. The CDR3 has 13 residues. Trimming removed 0 bases at V and 7 bases at J, with 5 bases between. CDR3 bases: TGTGCCAGCAGCTTGGTCCGGAATTCACCCCTCCACTTT. Its translation is CASSLVRNSPLHF.

The sample holds a few counts of this clone. This rearrangement joins TRBV21-1 to TRBJ2-3; no check of the table's D call, TRBD1, against the DNA was made. TRBV21-1 is deemed a pseudogene. CDR3 length: 17 amino acids. The CDR3 region is CASSKGAPTPTPDTQYF. CDR3 in DNA: TGTGCCAGCAGCAAAGGGGCCCCTACCCCAACCCCAGATACGCAGTATTTT.

CDR3 sequence (DNA): TGTGCCAGCAGCTGGGCGGGGGGGACCTACAATGAGCAGTTCTTC. This gives the protein CASSWAGGTYNEQFF. V and J are TRBV11-2 and TRBJ2-1, with 9 bases identical to TRBD2. This CDR3 has 15 amino acids. Trimming took 4 bases from V and 2 from J; bases not matched to a gene: 3. Germline values: CDR1 SGHAT, CDR2 FQNNGV.

This chain connects TRBV5-1 to TRBJ2-1; 8 nucleotides line up with TRBD1. Germline values: CDR1 SGHRS, CDR2 YFSETQ. The trim removed 0 bases at V and 6 bases at J, leaving 8 bases unmatched. This CDR3 spans 16 amino acids. The CDR3 region is CASSLAAGGGGNEQFF. The CDR3 DNA follows: TGCGCCAGCAGCTTGGCTGCAGGGGGCGGTGGCAATGAGCAGTTCTTC.

The chain recombines TRBV5-1 with TRBJ1-1; D possibly corresponds to TRBD1 (5 bases). V gave up 4 bases and J gave up 2 bases, with 15 bases separating them. Germline V lookup: CDR1 SGHRS, CDR2 YFSETQ. CDR3 size: 15 residues. As DNA, the CDR3 is TGCGCCAGCAGCCCCCTTCCCGACAGAAACACTGAAGCTTTCTTT. The encoded protein is CASSPLPDRNTEAFF.

The J gene is TRBJ1-5, the V gene TRBV4-1, with D perhaps matching TRBD1 (5 bases). The germline CDR1 and CDR2 sequences are MGHRA and YSYEKL. CDR3 length: 15 residues. V lost 1 base to trimming and J lost 7 bases, with 14 bases between them. This CDR3 is CASSQAQGLGQPQHF. In DNA, the CDR3 is TGCGCCAGCAGCCAAGCTCAGGGTTTGGGGCAGCCCCAGCATTTT.

The chain has TRBV24-1 and TRBJ2-2; D is uncertain. This CDR3 is built from 15 residues. V lost 7 bases and J lost 5, with 16 bases in between. Germline V lookup: CDR1 KGHDR, CDR2 SFDVKD. CDR3 protein: CATRDAVVDTGELFF. In DNA form, the CDR3 reads TGTGCCACCAGGGATGCAGTGGTTGATACCGGGGAGCTGTTTTTT.

DNA for the CDR3: TGTGCCACCAGTTTGGGACTGCCCTACAATGAGCAGTTCTTC. Its translation: CATSLGLPYNEQFF. The chain recombines TRBV24-1 with TRBJ2-1; tentative D call: TRBD2 (6 bases). Germline V lookup: CDR1 KGHDR, CDR2 SFDVKD. V gave up 6 bases and J gave up 2 bases, with 10 bases separating them. The CDR3 has 14 amino acids.

V is TRBV6-5 and J is TRBJ2-3; D unresolved. Trimming took off 0 bases at V and 0 bases at J, with 7 bases between the two ends. The CDR3 runs to 15 residues. Germline V CDR1 and CDR2: MNHEY, SVGAGI. This chain's CDR3 is CASSYSLPSTDTQYF. In DNA, the CDR3 is TGTGCCAGCAGTTACTCTCTCCCTAGCACAGATACGCAGTATTTT.